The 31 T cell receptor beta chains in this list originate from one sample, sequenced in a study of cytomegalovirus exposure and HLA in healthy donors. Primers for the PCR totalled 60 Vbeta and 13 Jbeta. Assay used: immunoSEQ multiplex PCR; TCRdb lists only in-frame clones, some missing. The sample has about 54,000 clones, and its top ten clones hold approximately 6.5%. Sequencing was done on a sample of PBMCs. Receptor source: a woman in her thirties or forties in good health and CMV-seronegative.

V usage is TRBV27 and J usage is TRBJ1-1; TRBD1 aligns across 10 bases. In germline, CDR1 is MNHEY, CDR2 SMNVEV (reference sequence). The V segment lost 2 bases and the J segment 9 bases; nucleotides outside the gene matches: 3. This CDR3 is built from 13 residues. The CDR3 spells CASSLRDRGKAFF. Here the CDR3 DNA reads TGTGCCAGCAGTTTAAGGGACAGGGGAAAAGCTTTCTTT.

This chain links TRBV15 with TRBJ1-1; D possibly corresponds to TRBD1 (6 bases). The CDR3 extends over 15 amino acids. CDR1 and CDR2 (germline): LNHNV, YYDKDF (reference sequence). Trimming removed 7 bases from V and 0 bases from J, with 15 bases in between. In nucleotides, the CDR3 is TGTGCCACCAACCTCGGGGGGGGGCTGAACACTGAAGCTTTCTTT. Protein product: CATNLGGGLNTEAFF.

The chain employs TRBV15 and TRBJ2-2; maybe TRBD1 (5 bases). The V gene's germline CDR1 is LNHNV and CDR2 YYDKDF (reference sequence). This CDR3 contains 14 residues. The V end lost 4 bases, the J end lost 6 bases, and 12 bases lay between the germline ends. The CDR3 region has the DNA TGTGCCACCAGCACCAGGGTATATGCCGGGGAGCTGTTTTTT. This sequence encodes CATSTRVYAGELFF.

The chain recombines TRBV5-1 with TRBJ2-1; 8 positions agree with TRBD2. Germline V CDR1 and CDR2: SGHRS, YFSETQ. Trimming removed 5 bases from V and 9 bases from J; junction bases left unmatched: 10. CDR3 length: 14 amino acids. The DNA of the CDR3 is TGCGCCAGCAGAGCCGGGAGGGCTTCGGGTGAGCAGTTCTTC. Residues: CASRAGRASGEQFF.

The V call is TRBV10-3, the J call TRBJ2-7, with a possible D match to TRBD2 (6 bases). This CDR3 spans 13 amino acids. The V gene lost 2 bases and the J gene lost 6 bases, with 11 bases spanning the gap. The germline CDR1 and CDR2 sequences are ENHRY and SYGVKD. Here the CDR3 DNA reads TGTGCCATCAGTGAGCCTTCGCGGGGCGAGCAGTACTTC. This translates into CAISEPSRGEQYF.

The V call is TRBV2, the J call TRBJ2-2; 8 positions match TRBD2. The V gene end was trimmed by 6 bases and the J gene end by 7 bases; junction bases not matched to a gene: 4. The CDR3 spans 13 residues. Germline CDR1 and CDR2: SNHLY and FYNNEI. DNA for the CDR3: TGTGCCAGCAGGATAACTAGCGGCGGGGAGCTGTTTTTT. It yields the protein CASRITSGGELFF.

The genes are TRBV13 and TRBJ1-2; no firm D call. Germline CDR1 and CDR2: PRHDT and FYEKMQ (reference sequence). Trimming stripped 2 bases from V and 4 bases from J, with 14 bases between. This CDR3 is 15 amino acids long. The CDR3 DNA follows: TGTGCCAGCAGCTTAAATGTCGCAGGTGGCTATGGCTACACCTTC. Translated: CASSLNVAGGYGYTF.

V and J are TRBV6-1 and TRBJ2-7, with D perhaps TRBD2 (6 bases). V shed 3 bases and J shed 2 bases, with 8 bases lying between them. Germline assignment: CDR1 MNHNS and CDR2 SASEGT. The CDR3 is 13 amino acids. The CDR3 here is CASSDGTPYEQYF. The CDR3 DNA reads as TGTGCCAGCAGTGATGGGACTCCCTACGAGCAGTACTTC.

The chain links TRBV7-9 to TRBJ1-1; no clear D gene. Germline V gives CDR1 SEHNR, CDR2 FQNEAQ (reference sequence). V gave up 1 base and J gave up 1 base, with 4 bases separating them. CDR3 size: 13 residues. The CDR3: CASSLEQNTEAFF. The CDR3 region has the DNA TGTGCCAGCAGCTTAGAACAGAACACTGAAGCTTTCTTT.

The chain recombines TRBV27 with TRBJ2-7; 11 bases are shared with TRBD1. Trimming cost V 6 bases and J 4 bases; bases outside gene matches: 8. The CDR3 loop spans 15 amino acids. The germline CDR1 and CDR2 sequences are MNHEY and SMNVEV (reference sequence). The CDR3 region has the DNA TGTGCCAGCAGGATCTCGGGACAGGGGGTGTACGAGCAGTACTTC. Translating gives CASRISGQGVYEQYF.

The CDR3 bases are TGTGCCAGCAGCTTAGCTGGGGGGGGCCACGAGCAGTACTTC. This sequence encodes CASSLAGGGHEQYF. The chain recombines TRBV7-8 with TRBJ2-7; weak D call: TRBD2 (7 bases). Trimming stripped 0 bases from V and 5 bases from J, with 11 bases between. The length of the CDR3 is 14 residues. The V gene's germline CDR1 is SGHVS and CDR2 FQNEAQ.

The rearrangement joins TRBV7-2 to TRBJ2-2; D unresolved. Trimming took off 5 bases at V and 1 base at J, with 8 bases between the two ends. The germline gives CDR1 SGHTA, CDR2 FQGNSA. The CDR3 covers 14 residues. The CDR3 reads CASSLVGNTGELFF. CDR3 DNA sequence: TGTGCCAGCAGCCTAGTCGGGAACACCGGGGAGCTGTTTTTT.

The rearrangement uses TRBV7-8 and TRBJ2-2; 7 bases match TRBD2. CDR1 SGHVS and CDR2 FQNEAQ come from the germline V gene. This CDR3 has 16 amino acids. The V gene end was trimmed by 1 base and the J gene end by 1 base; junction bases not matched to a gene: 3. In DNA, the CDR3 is TGTGCCAGCAGCTTAGGGGGCGGGAGGAACACCGGGGAGCTGTTTTTT. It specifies CASSLGGGRNTGELFF.

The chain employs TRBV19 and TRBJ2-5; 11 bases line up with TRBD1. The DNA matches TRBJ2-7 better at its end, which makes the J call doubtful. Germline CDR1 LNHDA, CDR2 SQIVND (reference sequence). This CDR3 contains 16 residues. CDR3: CASSIDRTGGFYEQYF. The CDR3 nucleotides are TGTGCCAGTAGTATAGATCGGACAGGGGGCTTCTACGAGCAGTACTTC.

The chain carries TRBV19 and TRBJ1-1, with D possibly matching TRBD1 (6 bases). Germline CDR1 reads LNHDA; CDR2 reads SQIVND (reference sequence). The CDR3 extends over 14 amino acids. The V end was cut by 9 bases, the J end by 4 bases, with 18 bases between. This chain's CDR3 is CASGQSQSGTEAFF. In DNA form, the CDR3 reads TGTGCCAGCGGACAGTCCCAAAGCGGCACTGAAGCTTTCTTT.

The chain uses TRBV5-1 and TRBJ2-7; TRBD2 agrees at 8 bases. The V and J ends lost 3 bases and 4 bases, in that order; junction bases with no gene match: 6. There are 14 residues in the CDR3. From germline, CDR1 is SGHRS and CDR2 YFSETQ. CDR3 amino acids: CASSWGSGGYEQYF. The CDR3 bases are TGCGCCAGCAGCTGGGGGAGCGGGGGATACGAGCAGTACTTC.

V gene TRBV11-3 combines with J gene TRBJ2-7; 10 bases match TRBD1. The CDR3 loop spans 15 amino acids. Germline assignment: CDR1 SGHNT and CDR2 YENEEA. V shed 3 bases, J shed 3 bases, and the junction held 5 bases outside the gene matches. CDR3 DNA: TGTGCCAGCAGCTTCCGGGGGACAGGGGTCTACGAGCAGTACTTC. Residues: CASSFRGTGVYEQYF.

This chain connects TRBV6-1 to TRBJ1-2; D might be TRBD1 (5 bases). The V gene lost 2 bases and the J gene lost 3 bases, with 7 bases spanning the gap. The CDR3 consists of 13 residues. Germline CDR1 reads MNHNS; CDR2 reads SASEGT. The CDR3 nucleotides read TGTGCCAGCAGTGAAAGGGGCGACTATGGCTACACCTTC. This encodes CASSERGDYGYTF.

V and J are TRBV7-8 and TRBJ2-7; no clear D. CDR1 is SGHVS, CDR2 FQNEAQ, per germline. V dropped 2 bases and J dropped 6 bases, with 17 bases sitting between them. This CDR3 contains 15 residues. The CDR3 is CASSLMYGAPSEQYF. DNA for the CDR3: TGTGCCAGCAGCTTAATGTATGGAGCCCCCTCCGAGCAGTACTTC.

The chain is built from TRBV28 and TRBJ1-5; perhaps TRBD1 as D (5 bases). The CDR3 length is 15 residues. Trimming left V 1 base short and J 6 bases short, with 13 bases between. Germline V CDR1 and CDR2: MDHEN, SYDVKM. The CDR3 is CASSLYGQGGQPQHF. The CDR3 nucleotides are TGTGCCAGCAGTTTATATGGCCAGGGCGGTCAGCCCCAGCATTTT.

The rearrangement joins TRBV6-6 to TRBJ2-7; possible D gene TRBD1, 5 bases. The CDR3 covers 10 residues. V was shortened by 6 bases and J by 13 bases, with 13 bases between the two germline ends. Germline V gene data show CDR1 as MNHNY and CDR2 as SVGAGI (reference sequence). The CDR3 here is CASSATRTYF. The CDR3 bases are TGTGCCAGCAGCGCCACGAGGACATACTTC.

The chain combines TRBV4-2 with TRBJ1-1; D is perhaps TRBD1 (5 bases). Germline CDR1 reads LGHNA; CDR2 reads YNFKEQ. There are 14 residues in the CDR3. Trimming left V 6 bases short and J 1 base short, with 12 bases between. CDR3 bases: TGTGCCAGCAGGGGGCTGGCAGCGAACACTGAAGCTTTCTTT. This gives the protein CASRGLAANTEAFF.

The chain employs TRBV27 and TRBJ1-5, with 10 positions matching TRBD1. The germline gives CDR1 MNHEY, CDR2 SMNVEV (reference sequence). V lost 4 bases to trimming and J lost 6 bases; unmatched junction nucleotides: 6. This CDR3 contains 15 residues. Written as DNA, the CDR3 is TGTGCCAGCAGTTCCGGGACAGGGGCTACTCAGCCCCAGCATTTT. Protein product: CASSSGTGATQPQHF.

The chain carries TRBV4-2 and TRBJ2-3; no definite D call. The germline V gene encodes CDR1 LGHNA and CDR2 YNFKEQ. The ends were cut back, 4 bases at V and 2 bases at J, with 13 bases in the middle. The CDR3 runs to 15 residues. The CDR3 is CASSPERRSTDTQYF. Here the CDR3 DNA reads TGTGCCAGCAGCCCCGAACGGCGGTCCACAGATACGCAGTATTTT.

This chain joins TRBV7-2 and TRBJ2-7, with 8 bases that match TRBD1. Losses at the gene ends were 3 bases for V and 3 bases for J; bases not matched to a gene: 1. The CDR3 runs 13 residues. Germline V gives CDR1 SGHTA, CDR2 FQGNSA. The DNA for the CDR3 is TGTGCCAGCAGCTTTGACAGGGGCTACGAGCAGTACTTC. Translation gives CASSFDRGYEQYF.

The CDR3 DNA sequence: TGTGCCAGCAGCGTGGGCAGCGCGGGAGACGGCACAGATACGCAGTATTTT. This translates into CASSVGSAGDGTDTQYF. The rearrangement uses TRBV9 and TRBJ2-3, with 7 positions matching TRBD2. V was clipped by 2 bases and J by 1 base; unmatched bases: 10. The CDR3 totals 17 residues. Per germline, CDR1 SGDLS and CDR2 YYNGEE.

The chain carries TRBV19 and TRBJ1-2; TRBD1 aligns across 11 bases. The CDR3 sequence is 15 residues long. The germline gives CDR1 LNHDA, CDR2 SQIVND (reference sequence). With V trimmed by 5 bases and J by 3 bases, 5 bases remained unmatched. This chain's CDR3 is CASSAPGQGDYGYTF. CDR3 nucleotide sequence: TGTGCCAGTAGTGCCCCGGGACAGGGGGACTATGGCTACACCTTC.

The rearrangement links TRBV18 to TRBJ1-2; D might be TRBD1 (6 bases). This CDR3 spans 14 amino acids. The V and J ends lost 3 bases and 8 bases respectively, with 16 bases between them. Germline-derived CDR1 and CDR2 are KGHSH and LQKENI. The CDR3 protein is CASSPRTAFEGYTF. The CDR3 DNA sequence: TGTGCCAGCTCACCTAGGACAGCTTTCGAGGGCTACACCTTC. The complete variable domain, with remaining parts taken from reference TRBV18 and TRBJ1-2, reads NAGVMQNPRHLVRRRGQEARLRCSPMKGHSHVYWYRQLPEEGLKFMVYLQKENIIDESGMPKERFSAEFPKEGPSILRIQQVVRGDSAAYFCASSPRTAFEGYTFGSGTRLTVV.

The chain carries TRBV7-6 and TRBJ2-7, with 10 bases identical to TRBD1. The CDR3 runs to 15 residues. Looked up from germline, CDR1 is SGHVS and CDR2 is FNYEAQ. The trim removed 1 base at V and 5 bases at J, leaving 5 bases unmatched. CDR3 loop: CASSLVGTGVDEQYF. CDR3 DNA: TGTGCCAGCAGCTTAGTTGGGACAGGGGTCGACGAGCAGTACTTC.

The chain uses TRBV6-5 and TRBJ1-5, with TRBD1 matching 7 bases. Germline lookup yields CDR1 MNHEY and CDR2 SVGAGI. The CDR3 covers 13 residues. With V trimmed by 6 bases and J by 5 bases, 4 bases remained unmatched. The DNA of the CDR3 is TGTGCCAGCAGCCGACAGGGTGATCAGCCCCAGCATTTT. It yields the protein CASSRQGDQPQHF.

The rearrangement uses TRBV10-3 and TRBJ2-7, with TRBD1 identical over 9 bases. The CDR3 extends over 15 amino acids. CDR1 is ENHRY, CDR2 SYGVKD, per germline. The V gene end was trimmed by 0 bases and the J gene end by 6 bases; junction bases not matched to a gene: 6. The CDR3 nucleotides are TGTGCCATCAGTGAGTCGGGACAGGGTGTCGTCGAGCAGTACTTC. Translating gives CAISESGQGVVEQYF.